The subject of this entry is one T cell receptor beta chain. Its antigen is not identified. Vbeta (60) and Jbeta (13) primers were used in the PCR. Authors' methods: Unique TCR beta chains numbered 80 million to 95 million in a later analysis, with roughly 10 million shared. The assay was immunoSEQ multiplex PCR, and TCRdb's table has in-frame clones only and misses some. V and J calls and clone size are as listed in that table; D and trimming were resolved from the DNA. Of about 65,000 clones detected, 62% appear once; the ten largest clones hold around 2.7%. The source of the sample is a study of cytomegalovirus exposure and HLA in healthy donors. Study context: Clustering assigned over 70% of the approximately 400 genotyped donors to the Caucasian-associated ancestry cluster. Study-level results: A later analysis linked around 17,000 TCR beta sequences to HLA alleles at 0.05 false discovery rate.

This TCR came from a man aged 30 to 39 in good health and CMV-seronegative. Sample: PBMCs.

CDR3 sequence reads: CASSRFASSYEQYF. Written as DNA, the CDR3 is TGCGCCAGCAGCCGCTTCGCCAGTTCCTACGAGCAGTACTTC. The rearrangement joins TRBV5-1 to TRBJ2-7, with D unclear. The germline CDR1 and CDR2 sequences are SGHRS and YFSETQ. V lost 4 bases to trimming and J lost 1 base, with 12 bases between them. CDR3 length: 14 amino acids.